This T cell receptor beta chain was found in a study of identifying expanded T cells in peripheral blood. Notes on the study in general: Over approximately two and four weeks, about 15 and 19 clones changed, versus approximately 1.1 between replicates. Two-week clone count variance significantly increased as total template count grew.

Produced via immunoSEQ multiplex PCR; TCRdb's table is partial and in-frame only. This sample has 85,000 to 120,000 clones; about nine tenths occur once, and the top ten carry 12% to 15%. Healthy donors had no documented immune events, such as infections, while sampled. Remarks on this clone: Its specificity is unknown.

The sample consisted of blood. The sequence came from a person between 18 and 75 years old in good health.

DNA for the CDR3: TGTGCCAGCAGCCGGTCCGCAGGGAGCACAGATACGCAGTATTTT. Translating it yields CASSRSAGSTDTQYF. The chain recombines TRBV7-3 with TRBJ2-3, with TRBD1 as a possible D gene (5 bases). Germline V gene data show CDR1 as SGHTA and CDR2 as FQGTGA. Trimming left V 5 bases short and J 0 bases short, with 12 bases between. The CDR3 has 15 amino acids.